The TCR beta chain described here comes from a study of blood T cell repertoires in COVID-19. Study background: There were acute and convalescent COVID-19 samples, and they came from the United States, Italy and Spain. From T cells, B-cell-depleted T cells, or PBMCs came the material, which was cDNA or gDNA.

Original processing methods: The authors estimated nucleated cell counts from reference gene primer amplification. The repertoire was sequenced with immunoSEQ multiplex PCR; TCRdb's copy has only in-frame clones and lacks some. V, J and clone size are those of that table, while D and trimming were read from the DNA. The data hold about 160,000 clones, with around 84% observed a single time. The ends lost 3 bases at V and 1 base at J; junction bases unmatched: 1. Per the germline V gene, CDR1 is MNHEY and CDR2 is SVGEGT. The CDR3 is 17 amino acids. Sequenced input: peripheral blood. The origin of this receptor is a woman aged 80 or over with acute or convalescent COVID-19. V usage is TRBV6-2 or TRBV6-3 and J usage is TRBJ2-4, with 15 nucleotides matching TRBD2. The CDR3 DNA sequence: TGTGCCAGCAGTTATGGGACTAGCGGGGGGGCCAAAAACATTCAGTACTTC. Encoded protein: CASSYGTSGGAKNIQYF.